This TCR beta chain is drawn from a study of cytomegalovirus exposure and HLA in healthy donors (dated 2017 in TCRdb). With regard to the full study: According to a later analysis, the approximately 130 validation repertoires were produced on the same platform as the 700 or so repertoires of the first cohort. Along with the roughly 700-subject first cohort, a separate validation cohort of 120 different subjects was used. High-throughput TCR immunosequencing, statistical association of individual TCRs with disease status, and machine learning were combined to predict cytomegalovirus infection status. The study was designed to test whether signatures of past pathogen exposure could be identified by cataloging public T cell receptors. The study at large found these results: The authors suggested that the approach could potentially be generalized to other disease states and immunological phenotypes. The study listed 150 to 200 TCR beta chains as associated with cytomegalovirus. A later analysis had no HLA typing for the validation cohort, so co-occurrence there was scored across all 120 or so repertoires. Most TCR sequences were observed very rarely across donors, whereas some public TCRs were present in many individuals. In a later analysis, TCRs clustered in the first cohort were found to also tend to co-occur in the 100 to 150 validation repertoires, with roughly 93% of cluster scores above 0. In vitro tests confirmed that three of the cytomegalovirus-associated TCR beta chains recognize cytomegalovirus antigens. In both the original and validation cohorts, the classifier was reported to diagnose cytomegalovirus status with high specificity and sensitivity.

The CDR3 runs 15 residues from the cysteine to the phenylalanine. CDR3 DNA is the only sequence kept; it has 45 bases, read in frame from the first base. The trim is 0 bases for V and 3 bases for J, with a gap of 12 bases between the germline ends. CDR1 SGDLS and CDR2 YYNGEE are derived from the germline V gene. Library preparation employed the immunoSEQ multiplex PCR assay. For the original study's pipeline: To diagnose cytomegalovirus status from the catalog of TCR beta chain sequences, a statistical classification framework was built. Not all clones reach the TCRdb copy of this immuneACCESS table, which keeps in-frame sequences only. Checked studies attribute under half of the gap to unresolved V genes and leave the rest unexplained. Clone size and the V and J calls come from that table; the DNA yielded D and trimming. This sample lists about 130,000 clones; around nine tenths were detected once. The ten largest account for roughly 1.4% of the sample.

In the case of this clone: The clone's antigen remains unknown. Base qualities are not recorded, but no much larger clone differs from it by a single base.

The donors belonged to the validation cohort of about 120 subjects, which was separate from the approximately 700-subject first cohort. The sequence derives from a man between 25 and 39 years old in good health and CMV-seronegative. The sequence links TRBV9 to TRBJ1-1; the D gene is perhaps TRBD1, from 6 matching bases. The sample comprised PBMCs. The CDR3 loop reads CASSVGSPGDTEAFF. The DNA is TGTGCCAGCAGCGTAGGGTCCCCAGGGGACACTGAAGCTTTCTTT.